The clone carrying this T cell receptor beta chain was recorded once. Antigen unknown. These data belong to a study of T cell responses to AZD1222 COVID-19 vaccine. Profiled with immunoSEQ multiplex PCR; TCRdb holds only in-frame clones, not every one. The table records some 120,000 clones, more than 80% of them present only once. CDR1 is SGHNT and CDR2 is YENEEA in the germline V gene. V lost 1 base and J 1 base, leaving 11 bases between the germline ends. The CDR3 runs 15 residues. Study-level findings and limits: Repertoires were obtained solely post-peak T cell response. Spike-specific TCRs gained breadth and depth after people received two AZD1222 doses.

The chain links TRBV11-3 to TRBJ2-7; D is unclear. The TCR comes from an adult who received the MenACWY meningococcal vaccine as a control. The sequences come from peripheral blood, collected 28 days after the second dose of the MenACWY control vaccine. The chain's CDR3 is CASSLGRQGSYEQYF. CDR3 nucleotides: TGTGCCAGCAGCTTAGGAAGGCAAGGGTCCTACGAGCAGTACTTC.